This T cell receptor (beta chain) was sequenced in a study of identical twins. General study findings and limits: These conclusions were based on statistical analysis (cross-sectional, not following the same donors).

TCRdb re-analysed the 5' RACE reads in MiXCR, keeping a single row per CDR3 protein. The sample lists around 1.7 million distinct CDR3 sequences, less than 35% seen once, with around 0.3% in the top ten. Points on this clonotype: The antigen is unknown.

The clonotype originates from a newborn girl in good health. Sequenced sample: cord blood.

The CDR3 spells CASSLRTSGSADTQYF. CDR3 DNA: TGTGCCAGCAGCTTGAGGACTAGCGGGAGTGCAGATACGCAGTATTTT. The chain has TRBV7-6 and TRBJ2-3, with TRBD2 matching 13 bases. Per germline, CDR1 SGHVS and CDR2 FNYEAQ. The CDR3 is 16 residues long. J gave up 4 bases and V 3 bases, and 4 bases lay outside the gene matches.